These 30 T cell receptor beta chains came from one sample sequenced in a study of T cell clonotyping in hematopoietic cell transplantation (dated by TCRdb to about 2021). The protocol used for the library was the immunoSEQ multiplex PCR assay. As stored in TCRdb, this immuneACCESS dataset retains in-frame rearrangements with V and J assigned. A fraction of the clones does not appear; measured against another copy, unresolved V genes explain less than half of the discrepancy, and the remainder lacks a known reason. The sample table lists more than 20,000 clones, 84% of them with a count of one. Of the sample, approximately 24% falls within the top ten clones. The time point label here, explained by the study, means: recipient sample about 28 days before transplant, after cytoreduction. Sequencing used peripheral blood mononuclear cells, obtained before stem cell transplant. Receptors originate from a woman in her sixties or seventies with acute myeloid leukemia. Some clones in this sample may be carry-over from other donors' samples.

V gene TRBV19 combines with J gene TRBJ1-1; no definite D call. CDR1 is LNHDA and CDR2 is SQIVND in the germline V gene (reference sequence). Trimming removed 6 bases at V and 1 base at J, with 15 bases between. This CDR3 contains 15 residues. In nucleotides, the CDR3 is TGTGCCAGTAGCCCAACTCTAGGCAAGAACACTGAAGCTTTCTTT. Translation: CASSPTLGKNTEAFF.

The chain carries TRBV14 and TRBJ2-1; D may correspond to TRBD1 or TRBD2 (5 bases each). V gave up 4 bases and J gave up 7 bases, with 14 bases separating them. CDR3 length: 14 amino acids. Germline V lookup: CDR1 SGHDN, CDR2 FVKESK. CDR3 bases: TGTGCCAGCAGCCTTCCGGGGCTGAAGAATGAGCAGTTCTTC. It codes for CASSLPGLKNEQFF.

The rearrangement joins TRBV28 to TRBJ1-3, with a weak D call TRBD1 (5 bases). CDR1 and CDR2 (germline): MDHEN, SYDVKM. V lost 8 bases and J 2 bases, leaving 16 bases between the germline ends. The CDR3 runs 15 residues. The CDR3 sequence: CASGKWGTAGNTIYF. CDR3 DNA: TGTGCCAGCGGAAAGTGGGGGACTGCTGGAAACACCATATATTTT.

This clone is large. This chain connects TRBV10-3 to TRBJ2-2, with D unresolved. CDR1 and CDR2 from the germline V gene are ENHRY and SYGVKD. The CDR3 extends over 14 amino acids. Trimming pared 0 bases from V and 1 base from J, leaving 3 bases between. The CDR3 region has the DNA TGTGCCATCAGTGAGTCGTGGAACACCGGGGAGCTGTTTTTT. It codes for CAISESWNTGELFF.

This sequence joins TRBV28 and TRBJ2-7, with 10 nucleotides matching TRBD2. Germline V lookup: CDR1 MDHEN, CDR2 SYDVKM. V was pared by 6 bases and J by 2 bases, with 4 bases of the junction left unmatched. The CDR3 length is 14 residues. CDR3 sequence: CASSQSGRAYEQYF. Here the CDR3 DNA reads TGTGCCAGCAGCCAGAGCGGGAGGGCCTACGAGCAGTACTTC.

In this sample, this clone turned up a few times. J is TRBJ2-2 and V is TRBV7-9, with D unresolved. Trimming left V 1 base short and J 2 bases short, with 8 bases between. The V gene's germline CDR1 is SEHNR and CDR2 FQNEAQ (reference sequence). The CDR3 sequence is 15 residues long. This CDR3 reads CASSLENRNTGELFF. The CDR3 coding sequence is TGTGCCAGCAGCTTAGAGAACAGAAACACCGGGGAGCTGTTTTTT.

V usage is TRBV29-1 and J usage is TRBJ2-3; 10 positions agree with TRBD2. From germline, CDR1 is SQVTM and CDR2 ANQGSEA. The CDR3 is 19 amino acids. V lost 6 bases and J lost 0; bases outside the gene matches: 18. In nucleotides, the CDR3 is TGCAGCGTCGCCCCGACGACTAGCGGGCCCATGGGTAGCACAGATACGCAGTATTTT. This gives the protein CSVAPTTSGPMGSTDTQYF.

The J gene is TRBJ2-3, the V gene TRBV7-6; 7 bases align to TRBD2. Germline-derived CDR1 and CDR2 are SGHVS and FNYEAQ. V gave up 5 bases and J gave up 5 bases; unmatched junction bases: 7. The CDR3 spans 14 residues. The CDR3 reads CASSRGEFGDTQYF. The CDR3 DNA reads TGTGCCAGCAGCCGGGGGGAGTTTGGAGATACGCAGTATTTT.

The chain uses TRBV5-1 and TRBJ1-5; 9 positions match TRBD1. After removal of 0 bases from V and 1 base from J, the junction contained 2 bases not matched to a gene. This CDR3 contains 16 residues. Germline CDR1 reads SGHRS; CDR2 reads YFSETQ. CDR3 DNA sequence: TGCGCCAGCAGCTTGGATGGGACAGGGAGCAATCAGCCCCAGCATTTT. Residues: CASSLDGTGSNQPQHF.

This chain uses TRBV19 with TRBJ1-4; 8 nucleotides align to TRBD1. Germline trimming cut 7 bases from V and 7 bases from J; bases unmatched to any gene: 8. CDR3 size: 14 residues. Germline-derived CDR1 and CDR2 are LNHDA and SQIVND (reference sequence). CDR3 bases: TGTGCCAGTAAACAGGGGGGACTTAGTGAAAAACTGTTTTTT. This gives the protein CASKQGGLSEKLFF.

This chain joins TRBV13 and TRBJ1-1; no definite D call. V lost 6 bases and J lost 5, with 16 bases in between. There are 14 residues in the CDR3. Germline lookup yields CDR1 PRHDT and CDR2 FYEKMQ (reference sequence). CDR3 loop: CASRTSSSGTEAFF. The CDR3 bases are TGTGCCAGCAGGACTAGCTCAAGTGGGACTGAAGCTTTCTTT.

The chain combines TRBV27 with TRBJ2-7, with D possibly being TRBD1 or TRBD2 (5 bases each). The CDR3 loop spans 16 amino acids. From germline, CDR1 is MNHEY and CDR2 SMNVEV (reference sequence). V shed 10 bases and J shed 6 bases, with 28 bases lying between them. The CDR3 loop is CATFLEWGSSSCEQYF. In DNA form, the CDR3 reads TGTGCCACCTTCCTTGAATGGGGGAGTAGTTCGTGCGAGCAGTACTTC.

This clone was recorded a few times. The CDR3: CASSLGRGNEQFF. Here the CDR3 DNA reads TGCGCCAGCAGCTTGGGAAGAGGCAATGAGCAGTTCTTC. The genes are TRBV5-1 and TRBJ2-1; D gene uncertain. Trimming removed 0 bases at V and 6 bases at J, with 7 bases between. The germline gives CDR1 SGHRS, CDR2 YFSETQ. The length of the CDR3 is 13 residues.

This chain uses TRBV11-2 with TRBJ2-5, with a possible D match to TRBD2 (6 bases). The V end was cut by 2 bases, the J end by 9 bases, with 25 bases between. The CDR3 consists of 17 residues. Germline V CDR1 and CDR2: SGHAT, FQNNGV. CDR3 in amino acids: CASSLRWAVDGGAAQYF. CDR3 DNA sequence: TGTGCCAGCAGCTTACGGTGGGCAGTCGATGGAGGGGCGGCCCAGTACTTC. Looking up the rest from reference TRBV11-2 and TRBJ2-5 gives the full variable domain: EAGVAQSPRYKIIEKRQSVAFWCNPISGHATLYWYQQILGQGPKLLIQFQNNGVVDDSQLPKDRFSAERLKGVDSTLKIQPAKLEDSAVYLCASSLRWAVDGGAAQYFGPGTRLLVL.

The chain employs TRBV5-4 and TRBJ2-1; 9 bases map to TRBD1. Germline lookup yields CDR1 SGHNT and CDR2 YYREEE (reference sequence). The V and J ends lost 2 bases and 4 bases, in that order; junction bases with no gene match: 7. The CDR3 length is 16 residues. CDR3 in DNA: TGTGCCAGCAGCTTCAACAGGGGGCCGGGGTACAATGAGCAGTTCTTC. Encoded protein: CASSFNRGPGYNEQFF. The full variable domain, with the rest looked up from reference TRBV5-4 and TRBJ2-1, is ETGVTQSPTHLIKTRGQQVTLRCSSQSGHNTVSWYQQALGQGPQFIFQYYREEENGRGNFPPRFSGLQFPNYSSELNVNALELDDSALYLCASSFNRGPGYNEQFFGPGTRLTVL.

This chain uses TRBV7-2 with TRBJ2-7, with D possibly being TRBD1 (6 bases). This CDR3 has 15 residues. Trimming left V 2 bases short and J 1 base short, with 12 bases between. Germline CDR1 is SGHTA and CDR2 is FQGNSA. CDR3 in DNA: TGTGCCAGCAGCTTATATCGCCAGGGGTCCTACGAGCAGTACTTC. This gives the protein CASSLYRQGSYEQYF.

The chain couples TRBV9 to TRBJ2-3; 7 nucleotides match TRBD1. Germline-derived CDR1 and CDR2 are SGDLS and YYNGEE. This CDR3 comprises 14 residues. V trimming: 3 bases; J trimming: 1 base; junction bases outside the gene matches: 2. Here the CDR3 reads CASSDDRGTDTQYF. CDR3 sequence (DNA): TGTGCCAGCAGCGATGACAGGGGCACAGATACGCAGTATTTT. Supplemented by reference TRBV9 and TRBJ2-3, the full variable domain reads DSGVTQTPKHLITATGQRVTLRCSPRSGDLSVYWYQQSLDQGLQFLIQYYNGEERAKGNILERFSAQQFPDLHSELNLSSLELGDSALYFCASSDDRGTDTQYFGPGTRLTVL.

The V call is TRBV14, the J call TRBJ1-5, with D uncertain. The CDR3 consists of 17 residues. Germline CDR1 SGHDN, CDR2 FVKESK. V was trimmed by 1 base and J by 0 bases, leaving 13 bases between them. The CDR3 DNA reads as TGTGCCAGCAGCCAAGGGCAGGCGGGATATAGCAATCAGCCCCAGCATTTT. Residues: CASSQGQAGYSNQPQHF.

The chain employs TRBV7-2 and TRBJ2-1; D might be TRBD1 or TRBD2, each matching 5 bases. Per the germline V gene, CDR1 is SGHTA and CDR2 is FQGNSA. The CDR3 loop spans 17 amino acids. Trimming pared 1 base from V and 7 bases from J, leaving 20 bases between. CDR3 region: CASSLGIRGSLANEQFF. Written as DNA, the CDR3 is TGTGCCAGCAGCTTAGGGATCCGGGGCAGTTTGGCTAATGAGCAGTTCTTC.

The chain has TRBV27 and TRBJ2-2, with D possibly TRBD2 on 6 matching bases. Germline V gene sequence: CDR1 MNHEY, CDR2 SMNVEV (reference sequence). CDR3 size: 14 residues. Trimming removed 4 bases from V and 4 bases from J, with 10 bases in between. The CDR3 coding sequence is TGTGCCAGCAGTTATACTAGCCTCACCGGGGAGCTGTTTTTT. Translated: CASSYTSLTGELFF.

The CDR3 is CSVARETDTQYF. CDR3 sequence (DNA): TGCAGCGTGGCTAGGGAGACAGATACGCAGTATTTT. V usage is TRBV29-1 and J usage is TRBJ2-3; D possibly corresponds to TRBD2 (5 bases). This CDR3 has 12 amino acids. Germline CDR1 reads SQVTM; CDR2 reads ANQGSEA. V lost 6 bases to trimming and J lost 3 bases, with 10 bases between them.

The V gene is TRBV4-1, the J gene TRBJ1-1; D is ambiguous. CDR1 and CDR2 (germline): MGHRA, YSYEKL. This CDR3 has 15 residues. V lost 0 bases, J lost 0 bases, and 8 bases lay in between. The CDR3 region is CASSQDVRLNTEAFF. DNA of the CDR3: TGCGCCAGCAGCCAAGATGTACGGTTGAACACTGAAGCTTTCTTT.

CDR3 in DNA: TGTGCCAGCAGCTTGAGCGGCGGGAGGGCGGTCGAGCAGTACTTC. Translated: CASSLSGGRAVEQYF. The V call is TRBV11-2, the J call TRBJ2-7; 9 nucleotides match TRBD2. Germline V gene lookup returns CDR1 SGHAT and CDR2 FQNNGV. With V trimmed by 3 bases and J by 6 bases, 9 bases remained unmatched. The CDR3 is 15 residues long. Based on the CDR3 plus reference TRBV11-2 and TRBJ2-7, the full variable domain is EAGVAQSPRYKIIEKRQSVAFWCNPISGHATLYWYQQILGQGPKLLIQFQNNGVVDDSQLPKDRFSAERLKGVDSTLKIQPAKLEDSAVYLCASSLSGGRAVEQYFGPGTRLTVT.

The chain uses TRBV7-2 and TRBJ2-7, with 8 bases lining up with TRBD2. Trimming at V came to 1 base and at J to 2 bases, leaving 7 bases not matched to a gene. The CDR3 consists of 16 residues. Looked up from germline, CDR1 is SGHTA and CDR2 is FQGNSA. The DNA of the CDR3 is TGTGCCAGCAGCTTAGGTTTCCGGGGGGGGGCCTACGAGCAGTACTTC. Translation gives CASSLGFRGGAYEQYF.

This rearrangement joins TRBV5-1 to TRBJ2-5; tentative D call: TRBD2 (5 bases). V was pared by 4 bases and J by 5 bases, with 21 bases between. Germline CDR1 reads SGHRS; CDR2 reads YFSETQ. This CDR3 is built from 16 residues. The CDR3 loop is CASSIAPRVLGETQYF. In DNA form, the CDR3 reads TGCGCCAGCAGCATTGCCCCGCGGGTCCTGGGGGAGACCCAGTACTTC.

The V gene is TRBV27, the J gene TRBJ2-5; TRBD2 aligns across 7 bases. The CDR3 sequence is 14 residues long. With 4 bases clipped from V and 4 bases from J, the junction kept 6 bases outside the gene matches. Germline-derived CDR1 and CDR2 are MNHEY and SMNVEV (reference sequence). This CDR3 reads CASSSPWEGETQYF. DNA for the CDR3: TGTGCCAGCAGTTCCCCTTGGGAGGGAGAGACCCAGTACTTC.

V usage is TRBV7-2 and J usage is TRBJ2-7; TRBD2 is a possible D gene (5 bases). Germline values: CDR1 SGHTA, CDR2 FQGNSA. The CDR3 loop spans 14 amino acids. The V and J ends lost 5 bases and 5 bases respectively, with 16 bases between them. The CDR3 bases are TGTGCCAGCAGCCTTAGTTCGGGGAATAACGAGCAGTACTTC. It specifies CASSLSSGNNEQYF.

The V call is TRBV7-2, the J call TRBJ2-6; TRBD1 matches 7 bases. Trimming removed 6 bases from V and 2 bases from J; junction bases left unmatched: 4. Germline assignment: CDR1 SGHTA and CDR2 FQGNSA. The CDR3 consists of 15 residues. The CDR3, as DNA: TGTGCCAGCAGTAGGACAGGAACTGGGGCCAACGTCCTGACTTTC. It translates to CASSRTGTGANVLTF.

The V and J genes are TRBV7-3 and TRBJ2-2; D tentatively fits TRBD1 or TRBD2 (5 bases each). The ends were cut back, 3 bases at V and 8 bases at J, with 16 bases in the middle. CDR1 and CDR2 (germline): SGHTA, FQGTGA. The CDR3 is 15 residues long. The CDR3 is CASSFSGTLPGELFF. In nucleotides, the CDR3 is TGTGCCAGCAGCTTCTCCGGGACGCTCCCTGGGGAGCTGTTTTTT. Drawing the rest from reference TRBV7-3 and TRBJ2-2, the complete variable domain is GAGVSQTPSNKVTEKGKYVELRCDPISGHTALYWYRQSLGQGPEFLIYFQGTGAADDSGLPNDRFFAVRPEGSVSTLKIQRTERGDSAVYLCASSFSGTLPGELFFGEGSRLTVL.

The chain links TRBV7-2 to TRBJ2-7; possibly TRBD1 or TRBD2 for D (5 bases each). CDR3 size: 15 residues. V gave up 1 base and J gave up 5 bases, with 15 bases separating them. The germline CDR1 and CDR2 sequences are SGHTA and FQGNSA. The CDR3 DNA is TGTGCCAGCAGCTTAGGGTACTACGGGGACCACGAGCAGTACTTC. Translated, it gives CASSLGYYGDHEQYF.